This passage covers 12 T cell receptor beta chains from one sample sequenced in a study of blood T cell repertoires in COVID-19. Here immunoSEQ multiplex PCR was the method, and the copy in TCRdb shows in-frame clones only, minus some. The table has 310,000 or so clones, more than 75% seen once; the top ten hold around 1.5%. Specimen: peripheral blood. The receptors come from a woman in her forties or fifties with acute or convalescent COVID-19.

The chain carries TRBV4-3 and TRBJ1-1; no definite D call. Trimming took 3 bases from V and 6 from J, leaving 14 bases between them. Germline V lookup: CDR1 LGHNA, CDR2 YSLEER. CDR3 size: 14 residues. This chain's CDR3 is CASSQYGGEAEAFF. The CDR3 DNA reads as TGCGCCAGCAGCCAGTACGGCGGAGAGGCTGAAGCTTTCTTT.

The chain recombines TRBV9 with TRBJ1-2; D is uncertain. There are 15 residues in the CDR3. The germline V gene encodes CDR1 SGDLS and CDR2 YYNGEE. Trimming took off 0 bases at V and 0 bases at J, with 9 bases between the two ends. The chain's CDR3 is CASSVVGRTNYGYTF. The CDR3 DNA sequence: TGTGCCAGCAGCGTAGTTGGCAGGACTAACTATGGCTACACCTTC. Based on the CDR3 plus reference TRBV9 and TRBJ1-2, the full variable domain is DSGVTQTPKHLITATGQRVTLRCSPRSGDLSVYWYQQSLDQGLQFLIQYYNGEERAKGNILERFSAQQFPDLHSELNLSSLELGDSALYFCASSVVGRTNYGYTFGSGTRLTVV.

The chain uses TRBV6-2 or TRBV6-3 and TRBJ2-3; TRBD1 might be the D (6 bases). V dropped 3 bases and J dropped 1 base, with 14 bases sitting between them. The CDR3 covers 16 residues. Per germline, CDR1 MNHEY and CDR2 SVGEGT. The CDR3 here is CASSYSVRGGTDTQYF. The CDR3 nucleotides are TGTGCCAGCAGTTATTCGGTCAGGGGTGGCACAGATACGCAGTATTTT.

The rearrangement uses TRBV27 and TRBJ1-5; 7 nucleotides align to TRBD1. V trimming: 5 bases; J trimming: 3 bases; junction bases outside the gene matches: 10. The CDR3 spans 16 residues. The germline gives CDR1 MNHEY, CDR2 SMNVEV (reference sequence). DNA for the CDR3: TGTGCCAGCAGTCCCCTCCGGACAGGATCCAATCAGCCCCAGCATTTT. Residues: CASSPLRTGSNQPQHF.

The rearrangement links TRBV3-1 (or the pseudogene TRBV3-2) to TRBJ1-6; TRBD1 is a possible D gene (6 bases). The V end was cut by 4 bases, the J end by 4 bases, with 20 bases between. CDR1 and CDR2 from the germline V gene are LGHDT and YNNKEL (reference sequence). The CDR3 loop spans 18 amino acids. The CDR3 DNA reads as TGTGCCAGCAGCCTAAATGTAAGGGGGAAGGGGTATAATTCACCCCTCCACTTT. Its translation: CASSLNVRGKGYNSPLHF.

This clone has only one observation. The DNA of the CDR3 is TGTGCCAGCAGCTTAGCCAGGGGGGCGGAGCAGCCCCAGCATTTT. Encoded protein: CASSLARGAEQPQHF. J is TRBJ1-5 and V is TRBV7-2, with TRBD1 identical over 7 bases. The CDR3 runs 15 residues. V trimming: 0 bases; J trimming: 7 bases; junction bases outside the gene matches: 6. The germline gives CDR1 SGHTA, CDR2 FQGNSA. Full variable domain (missing parts from reference TRBV7-2 and TRBJ1-5): GAGVSQSPSNKVTEKGKDVELRCDPISGHTALYWYRQSLGQGLEFLIYFQGNSAPDKSGLPSDRFSAERTGGSVSTLTIQRTQQEDSAVYLCASSLARGAEQPQHFGDGTRLSIL.

The rearrangement joins TRBV5-1 to TRBJ2-3; 8 nucleotides align to TRBD2. J lost 1 base, V lost 4 bases, and 2 bases had no gene match. The CDR3 runs 14 residues. Germline V gene sequence: CDR1 SGHRS, CDR2 YFSETQ. The CDR3 loop reads CASSGSGGTDTQYF. The DNA of the CDR3 is TGCGCCAGCAGCGGTAGCGGGGGCACAGATACGCAGTATTTT.

This clone was observed a few times. V gene TRBV21-1 combines with J gene TRBJ2-7; the table's TRBD2 call for D was not verified on the DNA. TRBV21-1 is noted as a pseudogene. This CDR3 comprises 12 residues. Here the CDR3 DNA reads TGTGCCAGCAGCAAAGCAAGCGGGAAGCAGTACTTC. This encodes CASSKASGKQYF.

The chain carries TRBV7-8 and TRBJ2-7, with TRBD2 identical over 8 bases. The V gene end was trimmed by 5 bases and the J gene end by 2 bases; junction bases not matched to a gene: 5. The CDR3 is made up of 14 amino acids. Germline values: CDR1 SGHVS, CDR2 FQNEAQ. Here the CDR3 reads CASSLGLAPYEQYF. Written as DNA, the CDR3 is TGTGCCAGCAGCCTAGGACTAGCCCCCTACGAGCAGTACTTC.

J is TRBJ1-2 and V is TRBV2; D ambiguous. Per germline, CDR1 SNHLY and CDR2 FYNNEI. This CDR3 comprises 13 residues. V was trimmed by 1 base and J by 8 bases, leaving 11 bases between them. In DNA form, the CDR3 reads TGTGCCAGCAGTGAAGGTCCGAGCCGAGGCTACACCTTC. Amino acids: CASSEGPSRGYTF.

As regards this clone: An end of the junction differs from the germline gene, which may be a read error. The J gene is TRBJ2-7, the V gene TRBV7-2; 12 bases line up with TRBD2. From germline, CDR1 is SGHTA and CDR2 FQGNSA. The CDR3 is made up of 13 amino acids. The CDR3 DNA reads TGTGCCAGCAGCTTAACGGCGACTAGCGGGAGTATATTC. The encoded protein is CASSLTATSGSIF.

This clone was counted only a few times. The chain carries TRBV4-3 and TRBJ2-7, with D unresolved. CDR3 length: 14 residues. Trimming removed 0 bases from V and 6 bases from J, with 12 bases in between. Germline V CDR1 and CDR2: LGHNA, YSLEER. This CDR3 is CASSQDRSSGEQYF. Written as DNA, the CDR3 is TGCGCCAGCAGCCAAGACCGTTCGTCCGGCGAGCAGTACTTC.